This TCR beta chain was documented in a study of blood T cell repertoires in COVID-19. About the study: The United States, Italy and Spain supplied acute and convalescent COVID-19 samples. PBMCs, B-cell-depleted T cells, or T cells provided the cDNA or gDNA that made up the material.

This CDR3 spans 12 amino acids. V lost 6 bases and J lost 6; bases outside the gene matches: 5. Germline values: CDR1 KGHSH, CDR2 LQKENI. Only in-frame clones appear in the TCRdb table, and some are missing; sequencing was by immunoSEQ multiplex PCR. Among roughly 300,000 clones listed, about 81% were seen once. The rearrangement links TRBV18 to TRBJ2-7, with 7 bases that match TRBD1. The sequencing input was peripheral blood. The clonotype was recovered from a human donor with COVID-19, enrolled during active disease. The donor label of this sample is uncertain. The CDR3 is CASSPTGVEQYF. The CDR3, as DNA: TGTGCCAGCTCGCCAACAGGGGTCGAGCAGTACTTC.